The T cell receptor (beta chain) under discussion was sequenced for a study of breast tumors, draining lymph nodes, adjacent tissues. General study findings and limits: The lymph node origin of tumor T cells was framed as consistent with a hypothesis, not demonstrated. Compared with basal-like, luminal-like tumors shared significantly more repertoire with nontumor tissue. Most tumor T cells seemingly derive from lymph node, then expand in tumor.

The lymph nodes were axillary draining lymph nodes from breast cancer patients. Using its own MiXCR run on the multiplex PCR reads, TCRdb lists one record per CDR3 protein. The repertoire holds more than 80,000 distinct CDR3 sequences, with about 31% as singletons. On this clonotype itself: Its antigen remains unidentified.

The CDR3 extends over 15 amino acids. The junction had 7 bases not matched to a gene; V was cut back by 4 bases and J by 2 bases. Per germline, CDR1 SQVTM and CDR2 ANQGSEA. The chain has TRBV29-1 and TRBJ2-3, with 9 bases matching TRBD1. Sequenced material: axillary lymph node tissue. The receptor was derived from a female donor with breast cancer. Some clones in this sample may be carry-over from other donors' samples. CDR3 in amino acids: CSVGEQGAFTDTQYF. The CDR3 nucleotides read TGCAGCGTTGGAGAACAGGGGGCGTTCACAGATACGCAGTATTTT.